The 6 T cell receptor beta chains below come from one sample, sequenced in a study of T cell responses to AZD1222 COVID-19 vaccine (dated by TCRdb to about 2021). This specimen's time point label, per the study, means: baseline before first vaccination. Receptor amplification or capture employed the immunoSEQ multiplex PCR assay. TCRdb took over this immuneACCESS table, retaining in-frame rearrangements with V and J assigned. Such tables are incomplete; in checked studies, under half of the missing clones stem from an unresolved V gene, and the remainder is unexplained. This sample lists about 56,000 clones; 70% to 90% were detected once. More than 13% of the sample comes from the top ten. The material sequenced was peripheral blood, taken on day 0 of AZD1222 vaccination. The receptors stem from an adult in good health.

The rearrangement joins TRBV20-1 to TRBJ2-4; weak D call: TRBD2 (6 bases). This CDR3 spans 12 amino acids. V lost 3 bases and J lost 5, with 8 bases in between. Germline assignment: CDR1 DFQATT and CDR2 SNEGSKA (reference sequence). The CDR3 bases are TGCAGTGCTAGTCCGGGGGAAAACATTCAGTACTTC. The encoded protein is CSASPGENIQYF.

This chain links TRBV6-5 with TRBJ1-3; D is unresolved. Between the trimmed V and J ends, which lost 8 bases and 0 bases, there was a span of 14 bases. CDR3 size: 15 residues. Germline V gene data show CDR1 as MNHEY and CDR2 as SVGAGI. CDR3 sequence reads: CASVGPAFSGNTIYF. CDR3 DNA sequence: TGTGCCAGCGTCGGCCCAGCTTTCTCTGGAAACACCATATATTTT.

The chain couples TRBV24-1 to TRBJ2-1, with 9 bases that match TRBD1. The CDR3 is 14 residues long. J gave up 8 bases and V 7 bases, and 8 bases lay outside the gene matches. Per the germline V gene, CDR1 is KGHDR and CDR2 is SFDVKD. The CDR3 here is CATSNRDRVHEQFF. CDR3 coding DNA: TGTGCCACCAGCAACCGGGACAGGGTCCATGAGCAGTTCTTC.

The rearrangement joins TRBV28 to TRBJ2-5; no clear D gene. This CDR3 is 14 amino acids long. The germline gives CDR1 MDHEN, CDR2 SYDVKM. CDR3 DNA sequence: TGTGCAATTAAGGAAGGTGGGCCTCAAGAGACCCAGTACTTC. This codes for CAIKEGGPQETQYF.

This rearrangement joins TRBV6-5 to TRBJ1-2; TRBD1 aligns across 8 bases. With V trimmed by 6 bases and J by 14 bases, 17 bases remained unmatched. The CDR3 consists of 14 residues. Germline assignment: CDR1 MNHEY and CDR2 SVGAGI. CDR3 sequence (DNA): TGTGCCAGCAGGCCGGGCTCTGGGACAGGCCCCAAAACCTTC. Residues: CASRPGSGTGPKTF.

Regarding this clone: Within the sample, other DNA sequences also encode this same CDR3. This rearrangement joins TRBV6-4 to TRBJ2-3, with TRBD2 matching over 14 bases. Per germline, CDR1 MRHNA and CDR2 SNTAGT. The CDR3 length is 16 residues. J gave up 6 bases and V 3 bases, and 5 bases lay outside the gene matches. The CDR3 reads CASSDSTSGGADTQYF. Written as DNA, the CDR3 is TGTGCCAGCAGTGATTCGACTAGCGGGGGGGCGGATACGCAGTATTTT.